The present entry profiles one T cell receptor (beta chain) with its context. The antigen remains undetermined. Germline V lookup: CDR1 SGHTA, CDR2 FQGTGA. V lost 3 bases, J lost 8 bases, and 22 bases lay in between. The CDR3 contains 16 residues. This sample stems from a study of Tregs in tolerant kidney transplant recipients. Study-wide findings and caveats: This study did not directly address biological reproducibility. Antigen-driven expansion was suggested because donor-specific Tregs expanded more than all Tregs in tolerant patients.

CD4+CD25+CD127- Tregs, CD4+CD25- non-Tregs, CD4 and CD8 cells were sorted. The assay was immunoSEQ multiplex PCR, and TCRdb's table has in-frame clones only and misses some. The sample lists 50,000 to 75,000 clones; 95% to 98% were seen once. This clonotype was obtained from a human donor who received a combined kidney and bone marrow transplant. The source material was Tregs from blood, sampled before the transplant. The chain couples TRBV7-3 to TRBJ1-2; perhaps TRBD1 as D (6 bases). The CDR3 nucleotides are TGTGCCAGCAGCTTGCGTTCAGGGGCCACTGAAGGGGGCTACACCTTC. Protein product: CASSLRSGATEGGYTF.